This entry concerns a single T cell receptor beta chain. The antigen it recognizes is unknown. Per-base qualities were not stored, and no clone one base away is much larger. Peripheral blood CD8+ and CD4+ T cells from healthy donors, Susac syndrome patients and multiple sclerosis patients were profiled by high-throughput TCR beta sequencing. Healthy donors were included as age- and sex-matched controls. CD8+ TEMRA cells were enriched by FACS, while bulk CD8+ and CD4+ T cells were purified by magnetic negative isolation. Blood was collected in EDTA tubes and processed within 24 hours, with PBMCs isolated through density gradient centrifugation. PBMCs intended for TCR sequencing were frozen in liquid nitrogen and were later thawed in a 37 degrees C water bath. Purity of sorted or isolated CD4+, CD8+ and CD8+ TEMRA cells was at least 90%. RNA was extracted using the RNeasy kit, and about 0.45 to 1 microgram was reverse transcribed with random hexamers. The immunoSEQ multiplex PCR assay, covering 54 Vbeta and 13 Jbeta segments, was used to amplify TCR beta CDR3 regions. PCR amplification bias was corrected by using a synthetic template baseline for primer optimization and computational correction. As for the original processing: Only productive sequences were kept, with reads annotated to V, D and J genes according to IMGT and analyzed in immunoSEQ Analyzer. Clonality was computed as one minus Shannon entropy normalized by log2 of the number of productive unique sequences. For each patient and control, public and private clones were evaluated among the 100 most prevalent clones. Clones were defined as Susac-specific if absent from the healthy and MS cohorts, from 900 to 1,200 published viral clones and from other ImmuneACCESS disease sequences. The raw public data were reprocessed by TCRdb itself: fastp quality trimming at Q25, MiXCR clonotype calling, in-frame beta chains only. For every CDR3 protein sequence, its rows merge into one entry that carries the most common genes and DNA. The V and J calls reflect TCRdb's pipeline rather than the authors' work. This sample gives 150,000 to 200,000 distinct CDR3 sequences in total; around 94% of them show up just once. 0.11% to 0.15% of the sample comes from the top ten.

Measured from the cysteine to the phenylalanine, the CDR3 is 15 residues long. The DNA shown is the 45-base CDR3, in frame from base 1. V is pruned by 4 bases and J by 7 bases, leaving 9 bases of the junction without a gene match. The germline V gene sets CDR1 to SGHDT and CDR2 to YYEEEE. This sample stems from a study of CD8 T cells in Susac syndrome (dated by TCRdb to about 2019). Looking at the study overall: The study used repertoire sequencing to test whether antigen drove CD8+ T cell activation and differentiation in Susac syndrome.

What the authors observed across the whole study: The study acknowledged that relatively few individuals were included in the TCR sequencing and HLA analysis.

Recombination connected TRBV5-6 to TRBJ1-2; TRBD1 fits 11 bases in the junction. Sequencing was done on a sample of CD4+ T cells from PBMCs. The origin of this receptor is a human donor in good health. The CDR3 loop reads CASSAAGTGGGGYTF. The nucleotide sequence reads TGTGCCAGCAGCGCCGCCGGGACAGGGGGAGGTGGCTACACCTTC.